This TCR beta chain was sequenced in a study of blood T cell repertoires in COVID-19. Study-level information: Whether acute or convalescent, the COVID-19 samples came from the United States, Italy and Spain. The cDNA or gDNA used as material had been derived from T cells, B-cell-depleted T cells, or PBMCs.

As processed by the authors: Counts of nucleated cells, estimated from reference gene primer amplification, were obtained. Some clones are missing from TCRdb's copy, which holds only in-frame ones; the method was immunoSEQ multiplex PCR. The DNA gave D and trimming, while V, J and clone size come from that table. Counted here are approximately 130,000 clones, around four fifths occurring once; the ten biggest clones make up roughly 18%. J lost 1 base, V lost 5 bases, and 2 bases had no gene match. Germline V gene sequence: CDR1 SGHVS, CDR2 FQNEAQ. CDR3 length equals 14 residues. The TCR was taken from a man aged 25-45 years who had recovered from COVID-19. The sequenced material came from PBMCs or T cells enriched from blood (not recorded which). The chain couples TRBV7-8 to TRBJ1-3; TRBD1 agrees at 7 bases. The CDR3 sequence: CASSPGGSGNTIYF. CDR3 DNA: TGTGCCAGCAGCCCAGGGGGGTCTGGAAACACCATATATTTT.